One and the same sample provided the 29 T cell receptor beta chains below, sequenced in a study of CD8 T cells in ankylosing spondylitis. Study-level findings and limits: Blood of patients with ankylosing spondylitis appeared to be characterized by a TCR beta motif of several highly homologous variants.

Their cognate antigens are unknown. TCRdb fed the 5' RACE reads into MiXCR, producing one record per CDR3 protein. The table shows about 540,000 distinct CDR3 sequences, with approximately 11% occurring only once. Sequencing was carried out using blood, either unsorted or a sorted T cell fraction (not recorded which). These TCRs come from a male donor with ankylosing spondylitis.

As regards this clonotype: At one of its ends the junction is not consistent with the germline gene, which may arise from a read error. The chain uses TRBV5-1 and TRBJ2-1; 8 bases match TRBD2. This CDR3 comprises 14 residues. Per the germline V gene, CDR1 is SGHRS and CDR2 is YFSETQ. CDR3: CASSGTRGSNGQFF. CDR3 sequence (DNA): TGCGCCAGCAGCGGGACTAGGGGTTCTAATGGGCAGTTCTTC.

This clonotype was observed many times. The V and J genes are TRBV12-3 or TRBV12-4 and TRBJ1-2; the D is unclear. This CDR3 is 13 amino acids long. Between the trimmed V and J ends, which lost 3 bases and 4 bases, there was a span of 9 bases. CDR3 sequence (DNA): TGTGCCAGCAGTTTCTCGGGTGGCTATGGCTACACCTTC. The encoded protein is CASSFSGGYGYTF.

This sequence joins TRBV24-1 and TRBJ2-1; D is ambiguous. CDR3 length equals 13 residues. The V gene lost 5 bases and the J gene lost 6 bases, with 10 bases spanning the gap. CDR1 and CDR2 (germline): KGHDR, SFDVKD. CDR3 coding DNA: TGTGCCACCAGTGTAGGAGCCCTCAATGAGCAGTTCTTC. Translating gives CATSVGALNEQFF.

The genes are TRBV11-2 and TRBJ1-5, with a weak D call TRBD1 (6 bases). Germline CDR1 and CDR2: SGHAT and FQNNGV. This CDR3 region has 16 residues. The V and J ends lost 1 base and 8 bases respectively, with 18 bases between them. This chain's CDR3 is CASSLGSGQGTEPQHF. The CDR3 nucleotides are TGTGCCAGCAGCTTAGGTTCGGGGCAGGGGACGGAGCCCCAGCATTTT.

At least ten counts were recorded for this clonotype. The rearrangement links TRBV24-1 to TRBJ2-1; D gene unclear. Germline V gene lookup returns CDR1 KGHDR and CDR2 SFDVKD. Trimming took 1 base from V and 0 from J, leaving 6 bases between them. This CDR3 has 15 amino acids. This CDR3 is CATSDFKDSYNEQFF. The CDR3 DNA is TGTGCCACCAGTGATTTTAAGGACTCCTACAATGAGCAGTTCTTC.

This clonotype was observed a few times. V gene TRBV2 combines with J gene TRBJ2-7; D is perhaps TRBD2 (6 bases). CDR3 length: 15 residues. V shed 7 bases and J shed 1 base, with 17 bases lying between them. Germline-derived CDR1 and CDR2 are SNHLY and FYNNEI. The CDR3 DNA sequence: TGTGCCAGCAAACGTAGCGGAGGGGAGTCCTACGAGCAGTACTTC. Translation gives CASKRSGGESYEQYF.

This clonotype was seen more than once but under ten times. The gene calls are TRBV10-1 and TRBJ2-1; no clear D. This CDR3 spans 15 amino acids. Looked up from germline, CDR1 is WNHNN and CDR2 is SYGVQD (reference sequence). Trimming took 2 bases from V and 0 from J, leaving 8 bases between them. DNA for the CDR3: TGCGCCAGCAGTGAGACAGTCAGCTCCTACAATGAGCAGTTCTTC. It yields the protein CASSETVSSYNEQFF.

V usage is TRBV11-2 and J usage is TRBJ2-3; no clear D. The CDR3 spans 12 residues. The V end was cut by 8 bases, the J end by 3 bases, with 9 bases between. The germline V gene has CDR1 SGHAT and CDR2 FQNNGV. The CDR3 DNA reads as TGTGCCAGCCGCCATATGACAGATACGCAGTATTTT. Its protein is CASRHMTDTQYF.

The chain employs TRBV18 and TRBJ1-2, with D possibly being TRBD1 (6 bases). The germline V gene has CDR1 KGHSH and CDR2 LQKENI. The CDR3 has 15 residues. V was cut by 4 bases and J by 4 bases, with 16 bases left in between. CDR3 nucleotide sequence: TGTGCCAGCTCACTTACGAGGGACACATTCTATGGCTACACCTTC. This translates into CASSLTRDTFYGYTF.

V gene TRBV5-1 combines with J gene TRBJ2-1, with D perhaps matching TRBD1 or TRBD2 (5 bases each). CDR3 length: 16 residues. In germline, CDR1 is SGHRS, CDR2 YFSETQ. V lost 2 bases, J lost 3 bases, and 15 bases lay in between. In DNA, the CDR3 is TGCGCCAGCAGCTTACCCATTGGGGGAGACTACAATGAGCAGTTCTTC. As protein: CASSLPIGGDYNEQFF.

The rearrangement links TRBV29-1 to TRBJ1-1; TRBD1 might be the D (6 bases). Germline loops: CDR1 SQVTM, CDR2 ANQGSEA. The V end lost 6 bases, the J end lost 5 bases, and 13 bases lay between the germline ends. The CDR3 sequence is 12 residues long. The CDR3 DNA reads as TGCAGCGTGGCGACAGGAGATACTGAAGCTTTCTTT. Residues: CSVATGDTEAFF.

This clonotype has more than one count but fewer than ten. This chain links TRBV28 with TRBJ2-1; tentatively, D is TRBD2 (6 bases). Trimming left V 7 bases short and J 2 bases short, with 15 bases between. The CDR3 runs to 15 residues. Per germline, CDR1 MDHEN and CDR2 SYDVKM. Here the CDR3 DNA reads TGTGCCAGCACCCTAACCGGGACTCCCTACAATGAGCAGTTCTTC. It is translated as CASTLTGTPYNEQFF.

This clonotype was seen more than once but under ten times. The CDR3 spells CASSSRLAAYNEQFF. The CDR3 DNA reads as TGTGCCAGCAGCTCCAGACTAGCGGCCTACAATGAGCAGTTCTTC. The chain is built from TRBV7-6 and TRBJ2-1, with 9 bases lining up with TRBD2. Losses at the gene ends were 4 bases for V and 2 bases for J; bases not matched to a gene: 3. The CDR3 sequence is 15 residues long. Germline values: CDR1 SGHVS, CDR2 FNYEAQ.

This sequence joins TRBV28 and TRBJ2-7, with 14 nucleotides matching TRBD2. The CDR3 covers 17 residues. V dropped 6 bases and J dropped 6; count of bases not matched to a gene: 13. The germline V gene encodes CDR1 MDHEN and CDR2 SYDVKM. The CDR3 reads CASSYRLAGGPSFEQYF. CDR3 nucleotides: TGTGCCAGCAGCTACCGACTAGCGGGAGGGCCTAGTTTCGAGCAGTACTTC.

The J gene is TRBJ2-1, the V gene TRBV7-7; D is undetermined. The CDR3 has 14 amino acids. Germline lookup yields CDR1 SSHAT and CDR2 FNYEAQ (reference sequence). V was shortened by 4 bases and J by 1 base, with 8 bases between the two germline ends. This chain's CDR3 is CASSSLGSYNEQFF. The CDR3 region has the DNA TGTGCCAGCAGCTCGTTAGGGTCCTACAATGAGCAGTTCTTC.

In its sample, this clonotype was seen a few times. The rearrangement joins TRBV10-3 to TRBJ2-1; the D call may be TRBD1 or TRBD2 (6 bases each). Germline V gene lookup returns CDR1 ENHRY and CDR2 SYGVKD. The CDR3 sequence is 15 residues long. With 3 bases removed from V and 7 bases from J, the gap between germline ends came to 16 bases. The CDR3 DNA sequence: TGTGCCATCAGTGATAGCGGAGGGGGTCTGAATGAGCAGTTCTTC. It codes for CAISDSGGGLNEQFF.

The genes are TRBV6-1 and TRBJ2-5, with D tentatively TRBD1 (6 bases). The CDR3 is 13 residues long. Deletions cut 8 bases from V and 0 bases from J, with 10 bases between. Per germline, CDR1 MNHNS and CDR2 SASEGT. The CDR3 DNA reads TGTGCCAGCGAACGGGACAACCAAGAGACCCAGTACTTC. It yields the protein CASERDNQETQYF.

Here the CDR3 reads CACLTGGEGGGYTF. As DNA, the CDR3 is TGTGCCTGCCTAACCGGAGGGGAGGGAGGAGGCTACACCTTC. The V gene is TRBV30, the J gene TRBJ1-2; TRBD1 is a possible D gene (5 bases). The V end lost 6 bases, the J end lost 8 bases, and 22 bases lay between the germline ends. The CDR3 is 14 amino acids. Germline CDR1 and CDR2: GTSNPN and SVGIG (reference sequence). Full variable domain (remainder filled in from reference TRBV30 and TRBJ1-2): SQTIHQWPATLVQPVGSPLSLECTVEGTSNPNLYWYRQAAGRGLQLLFYSVGIGQISSEVPQNLSASRPQDRQFILSSKKLLLSDSGFYLCACLTGGEGGGYTFGSGTRLTVV.

The chain recombines TRBV6-2 or TRBV6-3 with TRBJ2-7; D perhaps matches TRBD2 (6 bases). V shed 6 bases and J shed 0 bases, with 15 bases lying between them. Germline CDR1 is MNHEY and CDR2 is SVGEGT. CDR3 size: 15 residues. CDR3 residues: CASRQRDSSSYEQYF. The CDR3 nucleotides read TGTGCCAGCAGACAAAGGGACTCGTCCTCCTACGAGCAGTACTTC.

This clonotype was seen ten or more times. J is TRBJ2-3 and V is TRBV11-2; no clear D. The CDR3 sequence is 13 residues long. Germline V gene sequence: CDR1 SGHAT, CDR2 FQNNGV. Trimming took off 1 base at V and 4 bases at J, with 6 bases between the two ends. The CDR3 is CASSLAGPDTQYF. DNA for the CDR3: TGTGCCAGCAGCTTAGCCGGCCCAGATACGCAGTATTTT.

This clonotype appeared a few times. This chain joins TRBV7-2 and TRBJ1-5; no clear D. Looked up from germline, CDR1 is SGHTA and CDR2 is FQGNSA. This CDR3 is 16 amino acids long. The V gene lost 5 bases and the J gene lost 3 bases, with 17 bases spanning the gap. The CDR3 DNA follows: TGTGCCAGCAGCCCCCTGGGTCCCCTAAACAATCAGCCCCAGCATTTT. Protein product: CASSPLGPLNNQPQHF. Together with reference TRBV7-2 and TRBJ1-5, the CDR3 gives the full variable domain: GAGVSQSPSNKVTEKGKDVELRCDPISGHTALYWYRQSLGQGLEFLIYFQGNSAPDKSGLPSDRFSAERTGGSVSTLTIQRTQQEDSAVYLCASSPLGPLNNQPQHFGDGTRLSIL.

The chain couples TRBV5-8 to TRBJ2-2; D remains ambiguous. V was shortened by 0 bases and J by 0 bases, with 9 bases between the two germline ends. Germline CDR1 and CDR2: SGHTS and YDEGEE. The CDR3 has 16 amino acids. CDR3 sequence reads: CASSLERQSNTGELFF. The CDR3, as DNA: TGTGCCAGCAGCTTGGAAAGGCAGTCGAACACCGGGGAGCTGTTTTTT. Full variable domain (missing parts from reference TRBV5-8 and TRBJ2-2): EAGVTQSPTHLIKTRGQQATLRCSPISGHTSVYWYQQALGLGLQFLLWYDEGEERNRGNFPPRFSGRQFPNYSSELNVNALELEDSALYLCASSLERQSNTGELFFGEGSRLTVL.

The rearrangement uses TRBV7-8 and TRBJ1-1; D unclear. V lost 6 bases to trimming and J lost 0 bases, with 8 bases between them. CDR1 is SGHVS, CDR2 FQNEAQ, per germline. The CDR3 is 13 amino acids. CDR3 DNA sequence: TGTGCCAGCAGTGCGGGGATGAACACTGAAGCTTTCTTT. This codes for CASSAGMNTEAFF.

This clonotype was picked up a small number of times. J is TRBJ2-1 and V is TRBV11-3, with D possibly matching TRBD1 (5 bases). V was trimmed by 1 base and J by 8 bases, leaving 18 bases between them. This CDR3 spans 16 amino acids. Germline V gene sequence: CDR1 SGHNT, CDR2 YENEEA. The CDR3 here is CASSLGGSRVGDEQFF. CDR3 DNA: TGTGCCAGCAGCTTAGGGGGTAGCAGGGTCGGCGATGAGCAGTTCTTC.

This clonotype has just a few counts. The V gene is TRBV7-7, the J gene TRBJ2-5; TRBD1 matches 8 bases. Germline lookup yields CDR1 SSHAT and CDR2 FNYEAQ (reference sequence). The CDR3 length is 16 residues. V gave up 5 bases and J gave up 3 bases; unmatched junction bases: 11. The chain's CDR3 is CASSPREETGEETQYF. For the CDR3, the DNA is TGTGCCAGCAGCCCCCGAGAGGAGACAGGGGAAGAGACCCAGTACTTC.

The V call is TRBV6-2 or TRBV6-3, the J call TRBJ2-5; 14 bases map to TRBD2. Germline CDR1 is MNHEY and CDR2 is SVGEGT. The CDR3 consists of 17 residues. After removal of 2 bases from V and 2 bases from J, the junction contained 4 bases not matched to a gene. The CDR3 sequence: CASSYGLAGGSQETQYF. The CDR3 bases are TGTGCCAGCAGTTACGGACTAGCGGGAGGCTCACAAGAGACCCAGTACTTC.

In its sample, this clonotype was seen many times. This CDR3 is CASSKTAGRTEAFF. DNA of the CDR3: TGTGCCAGCAGTAAAACGGCAGGGAGGACTGAAGCTTTCTTT. The chain carries TRBV12-3 or TRBV12-4 and TRBJ1-1, with a tentative D call TRBD1 (5 bases). V shed 5 bases and J shed 5 bases, with 15 bases lying between them. This CDR3 has 14 amino acids.

Only a few counts were recorded for this clonotype. V and J are TRBV27 and TRBJ2-2, with TRBD1 matching 7 bases. V lost 5 bases to trimming and J lost 6 bases; unmatched junction nucleotides: 9. Per the germline V gene, CDR1 is MNHEY and CDR2 is SMNVEV (reference sequence). This CDR3 region has 15 residues. In DNA, the CDR3 is TGTGCCAGCAGTATCCGACAGGGCTTGCCCGGGGAGCTGTTTTTT. This encodes CASSIRQGLPGELFF.

This clonotype was detected ten times or more. J is TRBJ2-1 and V is TRBV10-3; 7 bases line up with TRBD1. This CDR3 has 14 residues. In germline, CDR1 is ENHRY, CDR2 SYGVKD. The ends lost 5 bases at V and 6 bases at J; junction bases unmatched: 7. The DNA of the CDR3 is TGTGCCATCAGTCATGCGACAGGGATCAATGAGCAGTTCTTC. Amino acids: CAISHATGINEQFF.